The 18 T cell receptor beta chains reported below all come from one sample, sequenced in a study of T cells in Graves' hyperthyroidism and ophthalmopathy. TCR beta CDR3 regions were amplified from RNA. The TCR CDR3 was amplified in a first-round RT-PCR using the HTBI primer set. MiXCR, applied by TCRdb to the multiplex PCR reads, yields one record per CDR3 protein. The table lists 300,000 to 500,000 distinct CDR3 sequences, more than 13% of them singletons, with 25% to 30% in the top ten. Sequenced material: blood. The receptors come from a man aged 50-59 years with Graves' ophthalmopathy.

This clonotype has at least ten counts. CDR3 sequence: CASTVVPAGEVDEQFF. In nucleotides, the CDR3 is TGCGCCAGCACCGTTGTCCCGGCGGGAGAAGTAGATGAGCAGTTCTTC. The chain has TRBV5-1 and TRBJ2-1; 7 bases fit TRBD2. Germline V gene sequence: CDR1 SGHRS, CDR2 YFSETQ. With 6 bases clipped from V and 8 bases from J, the junction kept 17 bases outside the gene matches. The CDR3 is 16 amino acids.

The table lists this clonotype with many counts. CDR3 residues: CASSYWGGPYSNQPQHF. The CDR3 DNA reads as TGTGCCAGCAGTTACTGGGGGGGCCCTTATAGCAATCAGCCCCAGCATTTT. This sequence joins TRBV6-2 or TRBV6-3 and TRBJ1-5; D may be TRBD1 (6 bases). V gave up 1 base and J gave up 0 bases, with 13 bases separating them. The V gene's germline CDR1 is MNHEY and CDR2 SVGEGT. CDR3 length: 17 residues.

This clonotype was observed a few times. The chain employs TRBV3-1 and TRBJ1-5; 7 positions match TRBD1. Germline V CDR1 and CDR2: LGHDT, YNNKEL (reference sequence). There are 14 residues in the CDR3. With V trimmed by 3 bases and J by 4 bases, 3 bases remained unmatched. The CDR3 is CASSHGTANQPQHF. The CDR3 DNA is TGTGCCAGCAGCCACGGGACAGCAAATCAGCCCCAGCATTTT.

The chain carries TRBV12-3 or TRBV12-4 and TRBJ2-7, with 7 bases aligning to TRBD2. The CDR3 covers 15 residues. Losses at the gene ends were 3 bases for V and 0 bases for J; bases not matched to a gene: 5. CDR3 residues: CASSFMRGSSYEQYF. CDR3 DNA: TGTGCCAGCAGTTTTATGCGCGGGAGCTCCTACGAGCAGTACTTC.

CDR3 sequence reads: CASSLGDRTGGELFF. The CDR3 nucleotides read TGTGCCAGCAGCTTAGGGGACCGCACAGGGGGGGAGCTGTTTTTT. This chain links TRBV11-3 with TRBJ2-2; D is possibly TRBD1 (6 bases). Trimming took 1 base from V and 8 from J, leaving 14 bases between them. Germline V gene data show CDR1 as SGHNT and CDR2 as YENEEA. This CDR3 contains 15 residues.

V usage is TRBV6-2 or TRBV6-3 and J usage is TRBJ2-7; D uncertain. CDR3 length equals 13 residues. V dropped 0 bases and J dropped 5 bases, with 8 bases sitting between them. Germline V gene lookup returns CDR1 MNHEY and CDR2 SVGEGT. The CDR3 DNA sequence: TGTGCCAGCAGTTACTCGTTGAATAACGAGCAGTACTTC. Encoded protein: CASSYSLNNEQYF.

This clonotype came up many times. The J gene is TRBJ2-1, the V gene TRBV5-1; D is tentatively TRBD1 or TRBD2 (5 bases each). The CDR3 loop spans 12 amino acids. The germline V gene has CDR1 SGHRS and CDR2 YFSETQ. V was pared by 1 base and J by 9 bases, with 8 bases between. The CDR3 nucleotides read TGCGCCAGCAGCTTGTTGGGGACTGAGCAGTTCTTC. Its protein is CASSLLGTEQFF.

A remark on this clonotype: A read error may be the cause here, since a much bigger clone is one base away. This chain links TRBV3-1 with TRBJ2-7, with a tentative D call TRBD2 (6 bases). The J call may be wrong; the DNA end is better matched by TRBJ2-1. The germline CDR1 and CDR2 sequences are LGHDT and YNNKEL (reference sequence). CDR3 length: 16 amino acids. The CDR3 sequence is CASSQETTSFSYEQFF. DNA for the CDR3: TGTGCCAGCAGCCAAGAAACGACTAGTTTCTCCTACGAGCAGTTCTTC.

V gene TRBV19 combines with J gene TRBJ2-7, with 10 bases identical to TRBD2. CDR1 is LNHDA, CDR2 SQIVND, per germline (reference sequence). This CDR3 is built from 19 residues. J lost 5 bases, V lost 4 bases, and 20 bases had no gene match. CDR3 protein: CASSKLGGKSLAGADEQYF. Written as DNA, the CDR3 is TGTGCCAGTAGTAAGCTCGGGGGAAAGTCCCTAGCGGGAGCCGACGAGCAGTACTTC.

This clonotype was found many times. The gene calls are TRBV3-1 and TRBJ2-7; D not resolved. The CDR3 has 13 residues. Per germline, CDR1 LGHDT and CDR2 YNNKEL (reference sequence). V lost 4 bases, J lost 4 bases, and 11 bases lay in between. CDR3 nucleotide sequence: TGTGCCAGCAGCCTACTTGACAAGTACGAGCAGTACTTC. Translating gives CASSLLDKYEQYF.

The table lists this clonotype with many counts. V and J are TRBV7-9 and TRBJ2-2; D unresolved. There are 15 residues in the CDR3. The V end was cut by 5 bases, the J end by 0 bases, with 10 bases between. Germline values: CDR1 SEHNR, CDR2 FQNEAQ (reference sequence). The CDR3 DNA is TGTGCCAGCAGCGACCGGGCCCCGAACACCGGGGAGCTGTTTTTT. Its protein is CASSDRAPNTGELFF. Using reference TRBV7-9 and TRBJ2-2 for the parts outside the CDR3, the full variable domain is DTGVSQNPRHKITKRGQNVTFRCDPISEHNRLYWYRQTLGQGPEFLTYFQNEAQLEKSRLLSDRFSAERPKGSFSTLEIQRTEQGDSAMYLCASSDRAPNTGELFFGEGSRLTVL.

This clonotype was seen more than once but under ten times. CDR3 DNA sequence: TGCAGTGCGCCCGGGACAGGAGGGGTTTGGCAGTACTTC. Amino acid sequence: CSAPGTGGVWQYF. The J gene is TRBJ2-7, the V gene TRBV20-1, with TRBD1 matching 8 bases. V trimming: 6 bases; J trimming: 9 bases; junction bases outside the gene matches: 13. Germline assignment: CDR1 DFQATT and CDR2 SNEGSKA (reference sequence). CDR3 length: 13 amino acids.

The CDR3 nucleotides read TGTGCCAGCAGTTACACTGGGGGAGGTGAAGCTTTCTTT. Translated, it gives CASSYTGGGEAFF. The chain links TRBV6-5 to TRBJ1-1; TRBD1 might be the D (5 bases). Per germline, CDR1 MNHEY and CDR2 SVGAGI. V was trimmed by 2 bases and J by 7 bases, leaving 11 bases between them. This CDR3 spans 13 amino acids.

The table lists this clonotype with many counts. The V gene is TRBV24-1, the J gene TRBJ2-5; D tentatively fits TRBD1 or TRBD2 (6 bases each). Trimming removed 9 bases at V and 5 bases at J, with 18 bases between. The germline CDR1 and CDR2 sequences are KGHDR and SFDVKD. The CDR3 extends over 14 amino acids. The CDR3 DNA is TGTGCCACCGCAGATGGGGGCGCGGGGGAGACCCAGTACTTC. It is translated as CATADGGAGETQYF.

This clonotype was counted at least ten times. This chain links TRBV6-5 with TRBJ2-1; the D gene is possibly TRBD2 (7 bases). Deletions cut 0 bases from V and 10 bases from J, with 13 bases between. The CDR3 runs to 14 residues. Germline CDR1 is MNHEY and CDR2 is SVGAGI. The DNA of the CDR3 is TGTGCCAGCAGTTACTCGAACGGGGGGCTAGAGCAGTTCTTC. Encoded protein: CASSYSNGGLEQFF.

This clonotype was recorded many times. The chain uses TRBV2 and TRBJ1-5; 7 bases align to TRBD1. The germline V gene encodes CDR1 SNHLY and CDR2 FYNNEI. V gave up 4 bases and J gave up 7 bases; unmatched junction bases: 4. This CDR3 comprises 13 residues. The CDR3: CASSVGQAQPQHF. As DNA, the CDR3 is TGTGCCAGCAGTGTCGGACAGGCCCAGCCCCAGCATTTT.

V is TRBV19 and J is TRBJ2-1, with D tentatively TRBD1 (6 bases). V was cut by 6 bases and J by 9 bases, with 18 bases left in between. This CDR3 spans 14 amino acids. Per germline, CDR1 LNHDA and CDR2 SQIVND (reference sequence). CDR3 sequence (DNA): TGTGCCAGTAGCTATCTCTTACAGGGCGGTGAGCAGTTCTTC. Encoded protein: CASSYLLQGGEQFF.

The table lists this clonotype with many counts. At one of its ends the junction is not consistent with the germline gene, which may arise from a read error. The chain uses TRBV13 and TRBJ1-4, with D perhaps TRBD1 (6 bases). Per germline, CDR1 PRHDT and CDR2 FYEKMQ (reference sequence). This CDR3 has 14 amino acids. The CDR3 nucleotides read TGTGCCAGCAGCATAGGACAGAACGAGGAAAAACTGTTTTTT. It translates to CASSIGQNEEKLFF. The full variable domain, rest sourced from reference TRBV13 and TRBJ1-4, is AAGVIQSPRHLIKEKRETATLKCYPIPRHDTVYWYQQGPGQDPQFLISFYEKMQSDKGSIPDRFSAQQFSDYHSELNMSSLELGDSALYFCASSIGQNEEKLFFGSGTQLSVL.